The rows below give T cell receptor beta chains drawn from one sample of a study of CD8 T cells in ankylosing spondylitis. TCRdb called the 5' RACE reads again in MiXCR, with one record for every CDR3 protein. Of 750,000 to 850,000 distinct CDR3 sequences listed, roughly 12% are singletons. The specimen was blood, either unsorted or a sorted T cell fraction (not recorded which). The receptors stem from a male donor with ankylosing spondylitis. CDR3s include the opening cysteine and the closing phenylalanine or tryptophan. The D gene is left open where the match is weak. Size values are once, few and many counts, or a class for expanded clones, and some rows have none.

V	J	size	length	D	CDR3	DNA
TRBV7-3	TRBJ2-3	few	12	.	CASSNFGDTQYF	TGTGCCAGCAGCAACTTTGGGGATACGCAGTATTTT
TRBV4-2	TRBJ2-7	few	15	TRBD1	CASSQEETGGYEQYF	TGTGCCAGCAGCCAAGAGGAGACAGGGGGCTACGAGCAGTACTTC
TRBV7-2	TRBJ2-1	few	16	.	CASSLGSLARYNEQFF	TGTGCCAGCAGCTTAGGTTCTCTAGCAAGGTACAATGAGCAGTTCTTC
TRBV20-1	TRBJ2-1	few	13	.	CSASRDPGDEQFF	TGCAGTGCTAGCCGGGACCCTGGAGATGAGCAGTTCTTC
TRBV29-1	TRBJ2-5	few	12	.	CSAGLLQETQYF	TGCAGCGCCGGACTACTCCAAGAGACCCAGTACTTC
TRBV5-1	TRBJ2-2	.	16	TRBD1	CASSLGTGGNTGELFF	TGCGCCAGCAGCTTAGGGACAGGGGGGAACACCGGGGAGCTGTTTTTT
TRBV15	TRBJ2-7	many	13	.	CATSRDKTYEQYF	TGTGCCACCAGCAGGGACAAGACCTACGAGCAGTACTTC
TRBV7-2	TRBJ2-7	few	14	TRBD1	CASSRGGLPYEQYF	TGTGCCAGCAGCCGAGGGGGCCTCCCATACGAGCAGTACTTC
TRBV7-9	TRBJ2-7	.	15	TRBD1	CASSHDRGAAYEQYF	TGTGCCAGCAGTCATGACAGGGGGGCCGCCTACGAGCAGTACTTC
TRBV4-3	TRBJ2-3	few	14	.	CASSQETLGNTQYF	TGCGCCAGCAGCCAAGAGACCCTCGGAAATACGCAGTATTTT
TRBV28	TRBJ2-1	.	16	TRBD2	CASSGAETSGYNEQFF	TGTGCCAGCAGCGGGGCCGAGACTAGCGGCTACAATGAGCAGTTCTTC
TRBV10-3	TRBJ2-3	.	12	.	CAIRSSTDTQYF	TGTGCCATCAGATCTAGCACAGATACGCAGTATTTT
TRBV5-1	TRBJ2-1	.	15	.	CASSLARPGRDLQFF	TGCGCCAGCAGCTTGGCCAGGCCGGGGCGTGATTTGCAGTTCTTC
TRBV7-3	TRBJ1-1	many	16	.	CASSLTPTAMNTEAFF	TGTGCCAGCAGCTTAACCCCGACAGCAATGAACACTGAAGCTTTCTTT
TRBV4-2	TRBJ2-7	.	16	TRBD1	CASSQALDRSSYEQYF	TGTGCCAGCAGCCAGGCCTTGGACAGGAGCTCCTACGAGCAGTACTTC
TRBV7-2	TRBJ2-5	.	14	.	CASSRGWGRETQYF	TGTGCCAGCAGCCGTGGGTGGGGTAGAGAGACCCAGTACTTC
TRBV5-1	TRBJ2-1	few	15	.	CASSARGGLYNEQFF	TGCGCCAGCAGCGCGAGGGGGGGCCTATACAATGAGCAGTTCTTC
TRBV12-3/TRBV12-4	TRBJ1-6	many	13	TRBD1	CASSWDRNSPLHF	TGTGCCAGCAGTTGGGACAGAAATTCACCCCTCCACTTT
TRBV28	TRBJ2-2	few	15	.	CASSQGGTYTGELFF	TGTGCCAGCTCTCAGGGGGGAACTTACACCGGGGAGCTGTTTTTT
TRBV11-2	TRBJ2-5	many	18	TRBD2	CASSPSLALAGVQETQYF	TGTGCCAGCAGCCCCTCTTTGGCACTAGCGGGGGTACAAGAGACCCAGTACTTC
TRBV7-2	TRBJ1-4	.	15	.	CASSLAGGKFEKLFF	TGTGCCAGCAGCTTAGCGGGGGGGAAATTTGAAAAACTGTTTTTT
TRBV5-1	TRBJ2-3	few	16	TRBD2	CASSWDVAGGLDTQYF	TGCGCCAGCAGCTGGGACGTAGCGGGAGGGTTAGATACGCAGTATTTT
TRBV29-1	TRBJ1-2	many	9	.	CSVEYGYTF	TGCAGCGTTGAATACGGCTACACCTTC
TRBV6-5	TRBJ1-1	few	15	.	CASSYVRVSGTEAFF	TGTGCCAGCAGTTACGTGCGGGTTTCAGGCACTGAAGCTTTCTTT
TRBV5-6	TRBJ1-1	.	14	.	CASSPGAGATEAFF	TGTGCCAGCAGCCCGGGGGCAGGGGCGACTGAAGCTTTCTTT
TRBV4-1	TRBJ1-4	many	15	.	CASSQVGGTNEKLFF	TGCGCCAGCAGCCAAGTGGGGGGAACTAATGAAAAACTGTTTTTT
TRBV5-6	TRBJ2-7	.	17	TRBD2	CASSPGRLAGVLDEQYF	TGTGCCAGCAGCCCGGGACGGCTAGCGGGAGTATTAGACGAGCAGTACTTC
TRBV11-2	TRBJ2-4	few	15	TRBD1	CASSVQGEPGNIQYF	TGTGCCAGCAGCGTACAGGGGGAGCCAGGAAACATTCAGTACTTC
TRBV7-2	TRBJ2-1	few	12	.	CASSFTRVEQFF	TGTGCCAGCAGCTTTACCAGAGTGGAGCAGTTCTTC
TRBV7-2	TRBJ1-2	.	15	.	CASSLEFRGSNGYTF	TGTGCCAGCAGCTTAGAATTCAGAGGATCCAATGGCTACACCTTC
TRBV20-1	TRBJ2-7	.	11	.	CSGKAVHEQYF	TGCAGTGGTAAAGCCGTCCACGAGCAGTACTTC
TRBV11-2	TRBJ2-3	few	12	TRBD1	CASSIQGNTQYF	TGTGCCAGCAGCATACAGGGGAATACGCAGTATTTT
TRBV11-1	TRBJ2-7	few	19	.	CASSRGEGAFPHLSYEQYF	TGTGCCAGCAGTCGGGGGGAGGGGGCGTTTCCCCATCTCTCCTACGAGCAGTACTTC
TRBV6-5	TRBJ2-1	.	12	.	CASSSLGEMKFF	TGTGCCAGCAGTTCTCTTGGGGAGATGAAGTTCTTC
TRBV7-2	TRBJ1-1	few	14	.	CASSLRGAVGAAFF	TGTGCCAGCAGCCTCCGTGGAGCCGTGGGGGCAGCTTTCTTT
TRBV6-1	TRBJ1-4	few	12	.	CASRTANEKLFF	TGTGCCAGCAGAACAGCGAATGAAAAACTGTTTTTT
TRBV18	TRBJ2-3	few	14	TRBD1	CASSNDRVTDTQYF	TGTGCCAGCTCAAATGACAGGGTCACCGATACGCAGTATTTT
TRBV5-1	TRBJ2-7	.	14	.	CASKMAASSYEQYF	TGCGCCAGCAAGATGGCGGCGAGCTCCTACGAGCAGTACTTC
TRBV7-6	TRBJ2-2	many	14	.	CASSSTGYTGELFF	TGTGCCAGCAGCTCTACAGGGTACACCGGGGAGCTGTTTTTT
TRBV10-2	TRBJ2-1	many	12	.	CASGGEDNEQFF	TGCGCCAGCGGTGGGGAAGACAATGAGCAGTTCTTC
TRBV5-1	TRBJ1-1	many	13	.	CASSLAGSSEAFF	TGCGCCAGCAGCTTGGCCGGTTCCTCCGAAGCTTTCTTT
TRBV20-1	TRBJ2-1	few	15	TRBD2	CSASPGLGSWGEQFF	TGCAGTGCTTCCCCGGGACTAGGGTCCTGGGGTGAGCAGTTCTTC
TRBV7-9	TRBJ1-4	.	14	TRBD1	CASRGQGFTEKLFF	TGTGCCAGCAGGGGACAGGGTTTTACGGAAAAACTGTTTTTT
TRBV28	TRBJ1-5	few	16	.	CASSLGPQGPNQPQHF	TGTGCCAGCAGTTTAGGCCCCCAGGGCCCCAATCAGCCCCAGCATTTT
TRBV11-2	TRBJ1-2	few	18	.	CASSLEAIVGRGKYGYTF	TGTGCCAGCAGCTTAGAAGCGATAGTGGGCAGGGGAAAATATGGCTACACCTTC
TRBV7-9	TRBJ2-7	.	16	TRBD2	CASSSPSGGGTNEQYF	TGTGCCAGCAGCTCCCCTTCGGGGGGAGGGACCAACGAGCAGTACTTC
TRBV7-9	TRBJ2-7	many	14	TRBD1	CASTPQGDSYEQYF	TGTGCCAGCACGCCCCAGGGGGACTCCTACGAGCAGTACTTC
TRBV7-2	TRBJ2-7	few	14	.	CASSFRAISYEQYF	TGTGCCAGCAGCTTCCGGGCCATCTCCTACGAGCAGTACTTC
TRBV7-2	TRBJ2-7	.	15	TRBD1	CASSEFRTGLGEQYF	TGTGCCAGCAGCGAGTTCCGGACAGGGTTGGGCGAGCAGTACTTC
TRBV6-5	TRBJ2-7	many	12	.	CASSRGLYEQYF	TGTGCCAGCAGCCGTGGCCTCTACGAGCAGTACTTC
TRBV27	TRBJ1-2	.	14	TRBD1	CASSKPGQGYGYTF	TGTGCCAGCAGTAAGCCGGGACAGGGATATGGCTACACCTTC
TRBV20-1	TRBJ2-3	few	13	TRBD1	CSASQARQGTQYF	TGCAGTGCTAGTCAGGCCCGACAGGGTACGCAGTATTTT
TRBV20-1	TRBJ2-1	.	13	TRBD2	CSASRLAGEEQFF	TGCAGTGCTAGTAGGCTAGCGGGGGAAGAGCAGTTCTTC
TRBV15	TRBJ2-7	.	15	.	CATSREGTRSYEQYF	TGTGCCACCAGCAGAGAAGGAACCCGGAGCTACGAGCAGTACTTC
TRBV15	TRBJ2-7	many	14	TRBD1	CATSTRDRGYEQYF	TGTGCCACCAGCACCCGGGACAGGGGCTACGAGCAGTACTTC
TRBV29-1	TRBJ1-1	many	14	.	CSVVQGRRNTEAFF	TGCAGCGTTGTACAGGGTCGTCGGAACACTGAAGCTTTCTTT
TRBV20-1	TRBJ2-2	many	16	TRBD2	CSARDRTSGNTGELFF	TGCAGTGCTAGAGATCGCACTAGCGGAAACACCGGGGAGCTGTTTTTT